This TCR beta chain appears in the sequencing data of a study of cytomegalovirus exposure and HLA in healthy donors. Study-wide context: The Caucasian-associated ancestry cluster held less than 85% of 350 to 450 genotyped donors.

As to this clone: Its specificity is not known.

The V gene end was trimmed by 5 bases and the J gene end by 5 bases; junction bases not matched to a gene: 12. This CDR3 is built from 16 residues. Germline CDR1 is SGHNT and CDR2 is YENEEA. Primers for the PCR totalled 60 Vbeta and 13 Jbeta. Here immunoSEQ multiplex PCR was the method, and the copy in TCRdb shows in-frame clones only, minus some. The data show approximately 200,000 clones, 60% to 85% seen once. Overall study results and limits: According to the study, roughly 160 TCR beta chains were cytomegalovirus-associated.

J is TRBJ1-1 and V is TRBV11-3; 9 bases align to TRBD1. Source material: PBMCs. The source is a woman under 30 in good health and CMV-seronegative. CDR3 residues: CASSPGQGTFETEAFF. The CDR3 DNA reads TGTGCCAGCAGCCCTGGACAGGGGACTTTCGAAACTGAAGCTTTCTTT.